This T cell receptor beta chain was found in a study of regulatory T cells in long-lasting Graves disease. This clonotype was seen repeatedly, ten times or more. Investigators prepared the TCR beta libraries by applying iRepertoire HTBI primers and Arm-PCR of CDR3 regions. TCRdb analysed the multiplex PCR reads with MiXCR anew, one entry per CDR3 protein. The sample comprises 450,000 to 600,000 distinct CDR3 sequences, 13% of which are singletons, and 10% rests with the top ten. Time point given: newly diagnosed GD, antithyroid drugs for less than 3 months. PBMC RNA served as the TCR library source. CDR3 length: 13 amino acids. The V end lost 5 bases, the J end lost 6 bases, and 14 bases lay between the germline ends. Per germline, CDR1 SGHDT and CDR2 YYEEEE. These data were also reused for a study on T cells in Graves' hyperthyroidism and ophthalmopathy. From that second work: Graves' hyperthyroidism qualified as stable when ophthalmopathy did not progress within 18 months. Patients with uncontrolled infections, other autoimmune diseases, pregnancy or lactation were excluded.

This TCR came from a man aged 30-40 years with Graves disease. The V call is TRBV5-6, the J call TRBJ1-1, with a tentative D call TRBD1 (5 bases). The sequences come from peripheral blood mononuclear cells (PBMCs), collected at new diagnosis, from a patient treated with antithyroid drugs. CDR3 loop: CASRKPSGAEAFF. CDR3 DNA: TGTGCCAGCAGGAAACCGTCGGGGGCTGAAGCTTTCTTT.